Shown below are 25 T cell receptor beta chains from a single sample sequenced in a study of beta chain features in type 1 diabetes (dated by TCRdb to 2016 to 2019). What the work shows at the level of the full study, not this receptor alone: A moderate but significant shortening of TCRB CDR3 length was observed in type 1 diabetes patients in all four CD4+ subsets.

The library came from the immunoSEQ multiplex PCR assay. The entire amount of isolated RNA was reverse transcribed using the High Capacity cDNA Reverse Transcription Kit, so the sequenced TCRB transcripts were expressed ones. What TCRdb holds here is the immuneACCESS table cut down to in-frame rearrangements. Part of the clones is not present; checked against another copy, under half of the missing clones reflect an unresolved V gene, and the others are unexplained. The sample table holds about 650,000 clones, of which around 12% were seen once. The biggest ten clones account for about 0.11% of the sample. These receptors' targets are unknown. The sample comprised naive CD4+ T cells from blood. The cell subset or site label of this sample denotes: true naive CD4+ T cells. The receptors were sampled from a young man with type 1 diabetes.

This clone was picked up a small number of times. This CDR3 is CASSLEDWANGELFF. In nucleotides, the CDR3 is TGTGCCAGCAGCTTAGAAGATTGGGCGAACGGGGAGCTGTTTTTT. This chain links TRBV7-6 with TRBJ2-2; no clear D gene. This CDR3 region has 15 residues. The V end was cut by 1 base, the J end by 7 bases, with 13 bases between. CDR1 and CDR2 (germline): SGHVS, FNYEAQ. Full variable domain (rest looked up from reference TRBV7-6 and TRBJ2-2): GAGVSQSPRYKVTKRGQDVALRCDPISGHVSLYWYRQALGQGPEFLTYFNYEAQQDKSGLPNDRFSAERPEGSISTLTIQRTEQRDSAMYRCASSLEDWANGELFFGEGSRLTVL.

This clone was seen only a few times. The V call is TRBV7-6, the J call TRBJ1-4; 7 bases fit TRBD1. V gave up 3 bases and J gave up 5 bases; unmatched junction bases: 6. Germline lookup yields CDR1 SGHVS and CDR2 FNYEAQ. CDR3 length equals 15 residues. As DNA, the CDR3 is TGTGCCAGCAGCTTTAGACAGGGCATAAATGAAAAACTGTTTTTT. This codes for CASSFRQGINEKLFF. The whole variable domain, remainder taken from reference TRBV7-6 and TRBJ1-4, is GAGVSQSPRYKVTKRGQDVALRCDPISGHVSLYWYRQALGQGPEFLTYFNYEAQQDKSGLPNDRFSAERPEGSISTLTIQRTEQRDSAMYRCASSFRQGINEKLFFGSGTQLSVL.

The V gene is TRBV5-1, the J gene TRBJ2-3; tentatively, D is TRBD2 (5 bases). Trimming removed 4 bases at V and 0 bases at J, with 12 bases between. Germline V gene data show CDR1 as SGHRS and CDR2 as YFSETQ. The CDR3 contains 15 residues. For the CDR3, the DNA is TGCGCCAGCAGCACCGGACTCAGTAGCACAGATACGCAGTATTTT. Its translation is CASSTGLSSTDTQYF.

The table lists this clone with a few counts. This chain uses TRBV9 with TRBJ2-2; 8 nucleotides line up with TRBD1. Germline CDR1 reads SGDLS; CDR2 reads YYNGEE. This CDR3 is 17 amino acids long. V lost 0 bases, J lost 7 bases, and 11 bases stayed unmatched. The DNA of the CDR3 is TGTGCCAGCAGCGTAGCTACATGGTCAGGGGGCGGCGGGGAGCTGTTTTTT. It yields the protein CASSVATWSGGGGELFF.

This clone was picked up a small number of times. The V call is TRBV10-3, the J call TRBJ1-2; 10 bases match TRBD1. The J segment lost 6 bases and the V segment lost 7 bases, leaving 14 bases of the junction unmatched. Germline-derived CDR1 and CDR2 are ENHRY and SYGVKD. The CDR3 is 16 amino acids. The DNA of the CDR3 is TGTGCCATCACCCCAAATTCGGGACAGGGGTCGGATGGCTACACCTTC. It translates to CAITPNSGQGSDGYTF.

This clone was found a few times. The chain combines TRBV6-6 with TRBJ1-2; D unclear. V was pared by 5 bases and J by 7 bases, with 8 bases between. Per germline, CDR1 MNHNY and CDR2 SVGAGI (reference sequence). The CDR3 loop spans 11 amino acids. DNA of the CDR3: TGTGCCAGCAGTATACACTCTGGCTACACCTTC. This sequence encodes CASSIHSGYTF.

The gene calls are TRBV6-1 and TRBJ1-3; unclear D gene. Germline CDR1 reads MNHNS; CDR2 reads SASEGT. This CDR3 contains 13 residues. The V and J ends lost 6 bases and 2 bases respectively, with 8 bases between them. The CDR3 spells CASRTRTGNTIYF. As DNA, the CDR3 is TGTGCCAGCAGGACACGGACTGGAAACACCATATATTTT.

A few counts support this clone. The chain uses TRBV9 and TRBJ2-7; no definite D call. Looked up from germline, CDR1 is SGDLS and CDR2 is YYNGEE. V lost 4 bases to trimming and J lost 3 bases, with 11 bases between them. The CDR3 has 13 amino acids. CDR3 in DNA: TGTGCCAGCAGCCCCCGTGGCTTCTACGAGCAGTACTTC. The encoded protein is CASSPRGFYEQYF.

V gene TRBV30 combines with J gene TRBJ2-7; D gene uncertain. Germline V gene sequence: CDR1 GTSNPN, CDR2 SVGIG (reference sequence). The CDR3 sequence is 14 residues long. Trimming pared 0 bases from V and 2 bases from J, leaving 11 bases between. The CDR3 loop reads CAWSVPRRPYEQYF. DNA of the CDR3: TGTGCCTGGAGTGTACCTCGACGGCCCTACGAGCAGTACTTC.

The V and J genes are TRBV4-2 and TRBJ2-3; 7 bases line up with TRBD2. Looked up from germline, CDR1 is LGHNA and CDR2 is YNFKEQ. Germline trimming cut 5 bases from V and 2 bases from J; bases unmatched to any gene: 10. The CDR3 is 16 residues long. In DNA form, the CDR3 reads TGTGCCAGCAGCACCCGACTAGCCCAACCCACAGATACGCAGTATTTT. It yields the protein CASSTRLAQPTDTQYF.

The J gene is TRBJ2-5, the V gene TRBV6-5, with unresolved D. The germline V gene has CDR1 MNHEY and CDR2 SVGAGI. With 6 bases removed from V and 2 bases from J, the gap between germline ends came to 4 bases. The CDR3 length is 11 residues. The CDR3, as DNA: TGTGCCAGCAGACAGCAAGAGACCCAGTACTTC. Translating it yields CASRQQETQYF.

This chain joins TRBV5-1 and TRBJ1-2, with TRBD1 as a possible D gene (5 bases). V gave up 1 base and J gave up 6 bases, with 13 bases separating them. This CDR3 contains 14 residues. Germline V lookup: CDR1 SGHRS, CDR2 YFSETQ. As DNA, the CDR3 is TGCGCCAGCAGCTTGATACAGGACGAGAATGGCTACACCTTC. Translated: CASSLIQDENGYTF.

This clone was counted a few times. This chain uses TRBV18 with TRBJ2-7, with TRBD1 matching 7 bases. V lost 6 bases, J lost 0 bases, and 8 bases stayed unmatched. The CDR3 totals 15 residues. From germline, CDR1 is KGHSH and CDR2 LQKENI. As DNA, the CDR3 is TGTGCCAGCTCGGAAAACGGACAGGCCTCCTACGAGCAGTACTTC. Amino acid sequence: CASSENGQASYEQYF.

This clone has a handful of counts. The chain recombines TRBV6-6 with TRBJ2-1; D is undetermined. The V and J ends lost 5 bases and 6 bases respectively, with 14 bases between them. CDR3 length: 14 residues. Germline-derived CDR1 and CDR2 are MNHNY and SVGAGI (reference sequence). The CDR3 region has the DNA TGTGCCAGCAGTCTACCCGGGCTGGGCAATGAGCAGTTCTTC. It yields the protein CASSLPGLGNEQFF.

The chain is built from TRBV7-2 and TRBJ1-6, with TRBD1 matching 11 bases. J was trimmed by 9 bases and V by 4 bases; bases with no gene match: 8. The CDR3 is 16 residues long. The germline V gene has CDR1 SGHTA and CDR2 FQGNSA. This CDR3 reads CASSSRDRGRGSPLHF. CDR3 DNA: TGTGCCAGCAGCTCCCGGGACAGGGGGAGAGGTTCACCCCTCCACTTT.

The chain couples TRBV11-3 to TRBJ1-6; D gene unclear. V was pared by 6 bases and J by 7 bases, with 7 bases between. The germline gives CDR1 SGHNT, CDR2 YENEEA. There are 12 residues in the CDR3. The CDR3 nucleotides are TGTGCCAGCAGTCCGGTCAATTCACCCCTCCACTTT. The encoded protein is CASSPVNSPLHF.

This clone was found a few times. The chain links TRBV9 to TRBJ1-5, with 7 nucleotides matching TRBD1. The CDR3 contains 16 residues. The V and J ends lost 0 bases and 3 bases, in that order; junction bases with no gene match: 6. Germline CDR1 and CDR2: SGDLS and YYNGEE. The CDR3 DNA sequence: TGTGCCAGCAGCGTAGGAGCAGGACAGGACAATCAGCCCCAGCATTTT. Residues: CASSVGAGQDNQPQHF.

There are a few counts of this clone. CDR3 nucleotides: TGCGCCAGCAGCCAAGGAACTAACTATGGCTACACCTTC. This sequence encodes CASSQGTNYGYTF. The chain couples TRBV4-3 to TRBJ1-2; no clear D. The V gene lost 1 base and the J gene lost 0 bases, with 3 bases spanning the gap. The CDR3 is 13 amino acids. The germline CDR1 and CDR2 sequences are LGHNA and YSLEER.

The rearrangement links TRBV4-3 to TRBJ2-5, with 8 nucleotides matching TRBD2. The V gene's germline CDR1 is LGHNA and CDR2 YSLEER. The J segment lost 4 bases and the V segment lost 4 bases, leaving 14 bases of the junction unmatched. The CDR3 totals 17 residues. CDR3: CASSPGSTRGVRETQYF. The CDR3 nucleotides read TGCGCCAGCAGCCCGGGATCCACGCGGGGGGTTAGAGAGACCCAGTACTTC.

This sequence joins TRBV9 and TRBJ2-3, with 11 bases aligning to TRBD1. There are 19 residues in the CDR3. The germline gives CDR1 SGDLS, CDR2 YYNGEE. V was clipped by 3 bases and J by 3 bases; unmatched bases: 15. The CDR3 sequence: CASSGTLLPGTGGTDTQYF. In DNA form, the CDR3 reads TGTGCCAGCAGCGGTACGTTATTACCTGGGACAGGGGGAACAGATACGCAGTATTTT.

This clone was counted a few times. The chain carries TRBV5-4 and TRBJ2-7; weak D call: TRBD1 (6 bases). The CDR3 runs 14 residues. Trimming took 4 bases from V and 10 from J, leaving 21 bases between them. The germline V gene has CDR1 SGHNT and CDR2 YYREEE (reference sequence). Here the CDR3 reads CASSLEILDRPQYF. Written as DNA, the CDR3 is TGTGCCAGCAGCCTCGAAATCCTGGACAGACCACAGTACTTC.

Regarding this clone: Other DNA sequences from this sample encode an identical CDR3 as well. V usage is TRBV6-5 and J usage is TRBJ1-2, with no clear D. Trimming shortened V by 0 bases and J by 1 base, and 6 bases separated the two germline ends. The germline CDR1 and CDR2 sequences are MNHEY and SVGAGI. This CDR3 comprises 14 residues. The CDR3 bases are TGTGCCAGCAGTTACTCGGGCGGTAACTATGGCTACACCTTC. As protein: CASSYSGGNYGYTF.

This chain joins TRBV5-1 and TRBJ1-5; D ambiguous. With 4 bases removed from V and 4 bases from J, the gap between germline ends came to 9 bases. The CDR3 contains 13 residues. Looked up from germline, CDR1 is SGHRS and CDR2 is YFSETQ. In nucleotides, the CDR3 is TGCGCCAGCAGCGCCGAGCAGAATCAGCCCCAGCATTTT. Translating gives CASSAEQNQPQHF.

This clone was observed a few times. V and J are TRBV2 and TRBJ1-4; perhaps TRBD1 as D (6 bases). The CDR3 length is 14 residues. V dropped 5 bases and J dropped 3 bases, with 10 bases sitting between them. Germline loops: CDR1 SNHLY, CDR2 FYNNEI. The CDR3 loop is CASSYREANEKLFF. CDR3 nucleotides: TGTGCCAGCAGTTACAGGGAGGCTAATGAAAAACTGTTTTTT.

The CDR3 DNA follows: TGCGCCAGCAGCTTGGCCGAAGATTACAATGGCTACACCTTC. The encoded protein is CASSLAEDYNGYTF. V is TRBV5-1 and J is TRBJ1-2; no clear D. Germline-derived CDR1 and CDR2 are SGHRS and YFSETQ. The CDR3 runs to 14 residues. V gave up 0 bases and J gave up 6 bases, with 12 bases separating them.